Below are 30 T cell receptor beta chains sequenced from a single sample in a study of CD8 T cells in ankylosing spondylitis. Using its own MiXCR run on the 5' RACE reads, TCRdb lists one record per CDR3 protein. This sample carries fewer than 200,000 distinct CDR3 sequences, roughly 18% of them seen once, and the ten largest clones take 4.3%. The material sequenced was blood, either unsorted or a sorted T cell fraction (not recorded which). These receptors all stem from a male donor aged 10 to 35 with ankylosing spondylitis or in good health (not recorded which).

This clonotype was counted many times. The chain couples TRBV6-1 to TRBJ2-3; D remains unclear. V lost 6 bases and J 3 bases, leaving 13 bases between the germline ends. From germline, CDR1 is MNHNS and CDR2 SASEGT. The CDR3 covers 14 residues. Here the CDR3 DNA reads TGTGCCAGCAGCCCGGTTAGGTCAACAGATACGCAGTATTTT. It codes for CASSPVRSTDTQYF.

V and J are TRBV15 and TRBJ1-4; D is possibly TRBD1 (6 bases). The V end lost 0 bases, the J end lost 8 bases, and 22 bases lay between the germline ends. CDR1 is LNHNV and CDR2 is YYDKDF in the germline V gene (reference sequence). CDR3 length equals 18 residues. The CDR3 DNA follows: TGTGCCACCAGCAGAGATCCGCCCGCAGGGGCGTTCTTAGAAAAACTGTTTTTT. It specifies CATSRDPPAGAFLEKLFF.

In this sample, this clonotype turned up a few times. V usage is TRBV10-3 and J usage is TRBJ2-3, with D perhaps matching TRBD2 (5 bases). The CDR3 runs to 14 residues. The V gene lost 8 bases and the J gene lost 2 bases, with 14 bases spanning the gap. CDR1 is ENHRY and CDR2 is SYGVKD in the germline V gene. CDR3 DNA: TGTGCCATCCTAGCCGAAAGGGTCACAGATACGCAGTATTTT. It encodes CAILAERVTDTQYF.

This clonotype was found many times. This rearrangement joins TRBV2 to TRBJ2-7; 11 bases are a match to TRBD2. The junction had 10 bases not matched to a gene; V was cut back by 6 bases and J by 0 bases. CDR1 is SNHLY and CDR2 is FYNNEI in the germline V gene. The CDR3 runs 17 residues. The CDR3 loop reads CASRFGSGRADSYEQYV. The CDR3 DNA reads as TGTGCCAGCAGGTTCGGTAGCGGGAGGGCCGACTCCTACGAGCAGTACGTC.

This clonotype occurred many times. This chain links TRBV29-1 with TRBJ2-5; D gene ambiguous. The CDR3 length is 13 residues. CDR1 is SQVTM and CDR2 is ANQGSEA in the germline V gene. The V end lost 2 bases, the J end lost 5 bases, and 12 bases lay between the germline ends. The CDR3 spells CSVEKRGRETQYF. The CDR3 DNA sequence: TGCAGCGTTGAAAAAAGAGGACGTGAGACCCAGTACTTC.

This clonotype was seen at least ten times. This sequence joins TRBV6-2 or TRBV6-3 and TRBJ1-2; D is possibly TRBD1 (6 bases). V shed 11 bases and J shed 8 bases, with 15 bases lying between them. Looked up from germline, CDR1 is MNHEY and CDR2 is SVGEGT. The CDR3 totals 11 residues. CDR3 nucleotides: TGTGCCTCAGGGGTTGAGCGCGGCTACACCTTC. Translated, it gives CASGVERGYTF.

This chain connects TRBV18 to TRBJ2-7; D might be TRBD1 (5 bases). This CDR3 has 15 amino acids. V gave up 5 bases and J gave up 2 bases, with 16 bases separating them. CDR1 and CDR2 from the germline V gene are KGHSH and LQKENI. The CDR3 protein is CASSIKGQTAYEQYF. The CDR3 DNA reads as TGTGCCAGCTCAATTAAGGGGCAGACCGCCTACGAGCAGTACTTC. Full variable domain (remainder filled in from reference TRBV18 and TRBJ2-7): NAGVMQNPRHLVRRRGQEARLRCSPMKGHSHVYWYRQLPEEGLKFMVYLQKENIIDESGMPKERFSAEFPKEGPSILRIQQVVRGDSAAYFCASSIKGQTAYEQYFGPGTRLTVT.

This clonotype showed up many times. The chain joins TRBV12-3 or TRBV12-4 to TRBJ1-1; D unclear. With 3 bases removed from V and 0 bases from J, the gap between germline ends came to 8 bases. The CDR3 has 14 residues. CDR3 residues: CASSFQDLNTEAFF. The CDR3 DNA follows: TGTGCCAGCAGTTTTCAGGACTTGAACACTGAAGCTTTCTTT.

The genes are TRBV2 and TRBJ2-1, with 9 bases matching TRBD2. The length of the CDR3 is 15 residues. V dropped 6 bases and J dropped 6; count of bases not matched to a gene: 9. CDR1 SNHLY and CDR2 FYNNEI come from the germline V gene. CDR3 amino acids: CASRLSSGSANEQFF. The DNA of the CDR3 is TGTGCCAGCAGGCTTAGTAGCGGGAGTGCCAATGAGCAGTTCTTC.

The chain carries TRBV11-2 and TRBJ2-2; TRBD2 matches at 8 bases. The germline CDR1 and CDR2 sequences are SGHAT and FQNNGV. The length of the CDR3 is 13 residues. With V trimmed by 9 bases and J by 4 bases, 4 bases remained unmatched. CDR3 DNA sequence: TGTGCCAGACTAGCGGCCCGCACCGGGGAGCTGTTTTTT. Its translation: CARLAARTGELFF.

The rearrangement links TRBV6-4 to TRBJ2-1; tentative D call: TRBD1 (6 bases). Trimming took 2 bases from V and 7 from J, leaving 12 bases between them. Germline assignment: CDR1 MRHNA and CDR2 SNTAGT. The CDR3 sequence is 14 residues long. CDR3 sequence (DNA): TGTGCCAGCAGTGACAACAGGGACCTAAATGAGCAGTTCTTC. Translating gives CASSDNRDLNEQFF.

This clonotype was seen at least ten times. The CDR3 spells CASSLGLAGGWSPQYF. CDR3 in DNA: TGTGCCAGCAGCCTCGGACTAGCGGGAGGGTGGTCGCCGCAGTATTTT. The chain uses TRBV7-8 and TRBJ2-3; TRBD2 agrees at 15 bases. Per germline, CDR1 SGHVS and CDR2 FQNEAQ. The CDR3 spans 16 residues. V shed 5 bases, J shed 10 bases, and the junction held 10 bases outside the gene matches.

At least ten counts were recorded for this clonotype. The chain links TRBV7-8 to TRBJ1-5; D may be TRBD1 (6 bases). V was clipped by 5 bases and J by 4 bases, with 9 bases between them. Germline assignment: CDR1 SGHVS and CDR2 FQNEAQ. This CDR3 has 13 residues. For the CDR3, the DNA is TGTGCCAGCAGCCAGGACAGAAATCAGCCCCAGCATTTT. It specifies CASSQDRNQPQHF.

This clonotype was recorded at least ten times. The V and J genes are TRBV19 and TRBJ2-6; unclear D gene. Germline CDR1 LNHDA, CDR2 SQIVND (reference sequence). The CDR3 runs 15 residues. V was clipped by 3 bases and J by 0 bases, with 6 bases between them. CDR3 nucleotides: TGTGCCAGTAGTATCGGAACCTCTGGGGCCAACGTCCTGACTTTC. It is translated as CASSIGTSGANVLTF.

The sample holds a few counts of this clonotype. The chain joins TRBV4-2 to TRBJ2-1; D is undetermined. Germline V gene lookup returns CDR1 LGHNA and CDR2 YNFKEQ. The V end was cut by 0 bases, the J end by 9 bases, with 6 bases between. The CDR3 has 12 amino acids. The CDR3 DNA reads TGTGCCAGCAGCCAAGATAAGAGTGAGCAGTTCTTC. It encodes CASSQDKSEQFF.

In this sample, this clonotype turned up many times. The V gene is TRBV25-1, the J gene TRBJ2-1, with 8 nucleotides matching TRBD2. V lost 1 base to trimming and J lost 5 bases; unmatched junction nucleotides: 7. This CDR3 comprises 16 residues. Germline-derived CDR1 and CDR2 are MGHDK and SYGVNS. This CDR3 is CASSELGTSFDNEQFF. The CDR3 DNA follows: TGTGCCAGCAGTGAATTGGGGACTAGTTTCGACAATGAGCAGTTCTTC.

This clonotype was counted only a few times. The chain carries TRBV4-3 and TRBJ2-1; no clear D gene. V was shortened by 1 base and J by 7 bases, with 8 bases between the two germline ends. This CDR3 region has 13 residues. Germline CDR1 and CDR2: LGHNA and YSLEER. The CDR3 DNA reads as TGCGCCAGCAGCCAAGGGGGATCGAATGAGCAGTTCTTC. Its protein is CASSQGGSNEQFF.

This clonotype has ten or more counts. This chain links TRBV20-1 with TRBJ2-3; possibly TRBD2 for D (7 bases). The CDR3 has 14 residues. Trimming shortened V by 2 bases and J by 3 bases, and 12 bases separated the two germline ends. Germline values: CDR1 DFQATT, CDR2 SNEGSKA (reference sequence). CDR3 sequence reads: CSARKGGWTDTQYF. CDR3 in DNA: TGCAGTGCTAGAAAGGGGGGGTGGACAGATACGCAGTATTTT.

This sequence joins TRBV19 and TRBJ2-2, with 15 bases fitting TRBD2. The CDR3 runs 17 residues. Trimming cost V 4 bases and J 1 base; bases outside gene matches: 1. Germline CDR1 and CDR2: LNHDA and SQIVND (reference sequence). For the CDR3, the DNA is TGTGCCAGTAGTAGGGGACTAGCGGGAGGGAACACCGGGGAGCTGTTTTTT. Translated: CASSRGLAGGNTGELFF.

This clonotype was seen repeatedly, ten times or more. V usage is TRBV19 and J usage is TRBJ2-5, with D possibly TRBD2 on 5 matching bases. Germline CDR1 is LNHDA and CDR2 is SQIVND (reference sequence). Trimming removed 3 bases from V and 5 bases from J, with 10 bases in between. The CDR3 has 13 residues. In DNA form, the CDR3 reads TGTGCCAGTAGTATTGGAGCGGTCGAGACCCAGTACTTC. Protein: CASSIGAVETQYF.

This clonotype was seen ten or more times. J is TRBJ1-2 and V is TRBV7-2; 7 bases align to TRBD1. V trimming: 5 bases; J trimming: 4 bases; junction bases outside the gene matches: 7. Per germline, CDR1 SGHTA and CDR2 FQGNSA. This CDR3 region has 14 residues. For the CDR3, the DNA is TGTGCCAGCAGCCCAGGGACAGATCGCTATGGCTACACCTTC. Encoded protein: CASSPGTDRYGYTF.

The V and J genes are TRBV29-1 and TRBJ1-1, with D maybe TRBD1 (5 bases). The germline V and J ends were trimmed by 4 bases and 0 bases, with 9 bases remaining between them. From germline, CDR1 is SQVTM and CDR2 ANQGSEA. The CDR3 length is 13 residues. The DNA of the CDR3 is TGCAGCGTTGCGGGACGCTTGAACACTGAAGCTTTCTTT. Amino acid sequence: CSVAGRLNTEAFF.

This clonotype was counted at least ten times. The limits of the CDR3 on the DNA are not certain, so only TCRdb's listed CDR3 is given. This rearrangement joins TRBV28 to TRBJ1-2; the table's D gene call, TRBD1, was not cross checked with the DNA. Ends included, the CDR3 has 17 residues. The germline CDR1 and CDR2 sequences are MDHEN and SYDVKM. The CDR3 sequence is CASSSSYWTGSNYGYTF.

This clonotype came up many times. The chain couples TRBV6-2 or TRBV6-3 to TRBJ2-1, with D possibly TRBD1 on 5 matching bases. Germline V gives CDR1 MNHEY, CDR2 SVGEGT. The CDR3 totals 17 residues. The V end was cut by 6 bases, the J end by 0 bases, with 18 bases between. The CDR3 region has the DNA TGTGCCAGCAGATCCCTAGGGGCGGTACACTCCTACAATGAGCAGTTCTTC. It codes for CASRSLGAVHSYNEQFF.

This clonotype was picked up many times. This rearrangement joins TRBV29-1 to TRBJ2-7, with a weak D call TRBD2 (7 bases). V was pared by 7 bases and J by 6 bases, with 13 bases between. Germline V gives CDR1 SQVTM, CDR2 ANQGSEA. The CDR3 contains 11 residues. The CDR3 DNA is TGCAGCGCCGAGGGGGGGGCCGAGCAGTACTTC. It is translated as CSAEGGAEQYF.

This clonotype was counted ten times or more. The chain recombines TRBV7-2 with TRBJ2-3; 7 positions match TRBD2. V trimming: 4 bases; J trimming: 6 bases; junction bases outside the gene matches: 1. CDR1 and CDR2 from the germline V gene are SGHTA and FQGNSA. The CDR3 extends over 12 amino acids. The chain's CDR3 is CASSYGGDTQYF. CDR3 bases: TGTGCCAGCAGCTACGGGGGGGATACGCAGTATTTT.

This clonotype appeared a few times. The chain combines TRBV27 with TRBJ2-3; the D call may be TRBD1 or TRBD2 (6 bases each). Germline V gene sequence: CDR1 MNHEY, CDR2 SMNVEV (reference sequence). Deletions cut 4 bases from V and 2 bases from J, with 16 bases between. This CDR3 has 16 amino acids. CDR3 loop: CASSSPEGEYTDTQYF. The CDR3 DNA sequence: TGTGCCAGCAGTTCACCGGAGGGGGAATACACAGATACGCAGTATTTT.

This clonotype was seen once. This chain uses TRBV11-3 with TRBJ2-1, with 14 bases that match TRBD2. Unmatched junction bases numbered 8, after V lost 4 bases and J lost 0 bases. CDR3 size: 19 residues. The germline CDR1 and CDR2 sequences are SGHNT and YENEEA. CDR3 nucleotides: TGTGCCAGCAGCTCCAACGGACTAGCGGGAGGTAGCTCCTACAATGAGCAGTTCTTC. Amino acids: CASSSNGLAGGSSYNEQFF.

The chain combines TRBV7-8 with TRBJ2-1; tentative D call: TRBD1 (6 bases). The CDR3 is made up of 16 amino acids. Per the germline V gene, CDR1 is SGHVS and CDR2 is FQNEAQ. Trimming cost V 3 bases and J 3 bases, with 15 bases left between them. This chain's CDR3 is CASSFLMVDSYNEQFF. The DNA of the CDR3 is TGTGCCAGCAGCTTTCTAATGGTGGACAGCTACAATGAGCAGTTCTTC.

The chain combines TRBV27 with TRBJ2-1; TRBD2 is a possible D gene (5 bases). The CDR3 has 16 amino acids. The V end lost 0 bases, the J end lost 0 bases, and 9 bases lay between the germline ends. Germline V gene sequence: CDR1 MNHEY, CDR2 SMNVEV (reference sequence). CDR3 in amino acids: CASSLSRGGSYNEQFF. The CDR3 nucleotides read TGTGCCAGCAGTTTATCCCGCGGAGGCTCCTACAATGAGCAGTTCTTC.